These 21 T cell receptor beta chains were all obtained from the same sample, sequenced in a study of identical twins. TCRdb ran MiXCR on the 5' RACE reads and lists one entry per CDR3 protein. The table lists approximately 280,000 distinct CDR3 sequences, 6.5% to 9.5% of them singletons. The data also belong to a second study, concerning yellow fever vaccine responses in identical twins.

Sequences were obtained from memory (CD45RO+) T cells sorted from blood. The receptors derive from a woman between 18 and 29 years old in good health.

V gene TRBV5-6 combines with J gene TRBJ2-1, with TRBD1 matching 7 bases. The CDR3 extends over 12 amino acids. Germline loops: CDR1 SGHDT, CDR2 YYEEEE. J lost 9 bases, V lost 4 bases, and 4 bases had no gene match. CDR3 nucleotide sequence: TGTGCCAGCAGCCCGGGGACAGCTGAGCAGTTCTTC. Translation: CASSPGTAEQFF.

This clonotype was counted a few times. The chain has TRBV7-8 and TRBJ2-2, with D perhaps matching TRBD1 (6 bases). The CDR3 extends over 15 amino acids. The germline V gene has CDR1 SGHVS and CDR2 FQNEAQ. Deletions cut 1 base from V and 6 bases from J, with 12 bases between. The CDR3 loop is CASSLGRQVPGELFF. CDR3 DNA: TGTGCCAGCAGCTTAGGTAGACAGGTCCCCGGGGAGCTGTTTTTT.

This clonotype showed up just a few times. V usage is TRBV12-3 or TRBV12-4 and J usage is TRBJ2-3; D perhaps matches TRBD1 (6 bases). This CDR3 spans 16 amino acids. V was clipped by 6 bases and J by 3 bases, with 19 bases between them. CDR3 coding DNA: TGTGCCAGCAGCCCCCCCCCGGCCAGGGGAACAGATACGCAGTATTTT. Protein: CASSPPPARGTDTQYF.

In nucleotides, the CDR3 is TGTGCCAGCCGGGACAGTAACACTGAAGCTTTCTTT. Translation gives CASRDSNTEAFF. The chain has TRBV2 and TRBJ1-1; 7 bases align to TRBD1. The germline gives CDR1 SNHLY, CDR2 FYNNEI. The junction had 2 bases not matched to a gene; V was cut back by 8 bases and J by 2 bases. This CDR3 contains 12 residues.

This clonotype was picked up many times. The chain couples TRBV15 to TRBJ2-1; TRBD2 might be the D (6 bases). Trimming took 1 base from V and 4 from J, leaving 8 bases between them. CDR1 and CDR2 from the germline V gene are LNHNV and YYDKDF (reference sequence). The CDR3 sequence is 14 residues long. In DNA, the CDR3 is TGTGCCACCAGCAGAGCGGGGGATTACAATGAGCAGTTCTTC. Translation: CATSRAGDYNEQFF.

This rearrangement joins TRBV6-1 to TRBJ2-7, with 8 bases identical to TRBD2. Per the germline V gene, CDR1 is MNHNS and CDR2 is SASEGT. Trimming at V came to 5 bases and at J to 2 bases, leaving 5 bases not matched to a gene. The length of the CDR3 is 14 residues. This CDR3 reads CASSPYSGTYEQYF. The DNA of the CDR3 is TGTGCCAGCAGTCCATATAGCGGGACCTACGAGCAGTACTTC.

This clonotype was seen a handful of times. The chain carries TRBV7-6 and TRBJ2-1; D may match TRBD1 or TRBD2 (7 bases each). Germline V gene sequence: CDR1 SGHVS, CDR2 FNYEAQ. This CDR3 is 19 amino acids long. The V end lost 1 base, the J end lost 4 bases, and 23 bases lay between the germline ends. The CDR3 reads CASSLVTSASARGYNEQFF. The DNA for the CDR3 is TGTGCCAGCAGCTTAGTAACTAGCGCATCGGCCAGGGGGTACAATGAGCAGTTCTTC.

This clonotype was counted ten times or more. V is TRBV6-4 and J is TRBJ2-3, with 8 bases aligning to TRBD2. The CDR3 contains 15 residues. CDR1 is MRHNA, CDR2 SNTAGT, per germline. The ends lost 0 bases at V and 1 base at J; junction bases unmatched: 0. DNA for the CDR3: TGTGCCAGCAGTGACTCTAGCGGGGGCACAGATACGCAGTATTTT. This translates into CASSDSSGGTDTQYF.

This sequence joins TRBV27 and TRBJ2-5; 9 positions agree with TRBD1. The germline gives CDR1 MNHEY, CDR2 SMNVEV (reference sequence). Germline trimming cut 6 bases from V and 6 bases from J; bases unmatched to any gene: 5. The CDR3 sequence is 13 residues long. This chain's CDR3 is CASRAGQGKTQYF. CDR3 nucleotides: TGTGCCAGCAGGGCAGGACAGGGGAAGACCCAGTACTTC.

This clonotype has ten or more counts. V and J are TRBV7-9 and TRBJ2-7, with D uncertain. Trimming left V 5 bases short and J 1 base short, with 12 bases between. The germline CDR1 and CDR2 sequences are SEHNR and FQNEAQ (reference sequence). This CDR3 is built from 14 residues. This chain's CDR3 is CASSAGRPSYEQYF. CDR3 bases: TGTGCCAGCAGCGCAGGAAGGCCTTCCTACGAGCAGTACTTC.

The chain has TRBV25-1 and TRBJ2-4, with 10 bases matching TRBD2. This CDR3 region has 18 residues. The germline CDR1 and CDR2 sequences are MGHDK and SYGVNS. The V gene end was trimmed by 2 bases and the J gene end by 0 bases; junction bases not matched to a gene: 7. The CDR3 DNA is TGTGCCAGCAGTGAAGTTAGCGGGGGGCCTTTAGCCAAAAACATTCAGTACTTC. Residues: CASSEVSGGPLAKNIQYF.

The sample holds many counts of this clonotype. The chain couples TRBV29-1 to TRBJ2-7, with 9 bases aligning to TRBD1. The CDR3 contains 14 residues. The germline V gene has CDR1 SQVTM and CDR2 ANQGSEA. V shed 5 bases and J 4 bases; nucleotides not matched to a gene: 9. Here the CDR3 DNA reads TGCAGCGTTCTCAACCCTGACAGGGGGTACGAGCAGTACTTC. Its protein product is CSVLNPDRGYEQYF.

This clonotype was detected only a few times. This sequence joins TRBV20-1 and TRBJ2-1, with TRBD2 identical over 11 bases. This CDR3 is built from 15 residues. Germline V gene lookup returns CDR1 DFQATT and CDR2 SNEGSKA (reference sequence). Losses at the gene ends were 6 bases for V and 5 bases for J; bases not matched to a gene: 9. The CDR3 loop reads CSAPSLAGANNEQFF. The CDR3 nucleotides are TGCAGTGCCCCTTCACTAGCGGGGGCCAACAATGAGCAGTTCTTC.

The sample holds many counts of this clonotype. The rearrangement joins TRBV5-1 to TRBJ2-1, with 11 bases identical to TRBD2. The germline CDR1 and CDR2 sequences are SGHRS and YFSETQ. Trimming at V came to 4 bases and at J to 9 bases, leaving 12 bases not matched to a gene. The CDR3 has 16 residues. The CDR3 DNA is TGCGCCAGCAGCCTCCTAGGGGGGACTAGCGGTCGTGAGCAGTTCTTC. Amino acids: CASSLLGGTSGREQFF.

In this sample, this clonotype turned up a few times. J is TRBJ2-1 and V is TRBV6-1; 9 bases map to TRBD2. V was clipped by 6 bases and J by 6 bases; unmatched bases: 6. Germline values: CDR1 MNHNS, CDR2 SASEGT. The CDR3 is made up of 14 amino acids. CDR3 coding DNA: TGTGCCAGCAGATCCGAGACTAGCGGCAATGAGCAGTTCTTC. Protein: CASRSETSGNEQFF.

This clonotype has more than one count but fewer than ten. The chain carries TRBV19 and TRBJ2-6; D is unclear. Trimming shortened V by 5 bases and J by 0 bases, and 5 bases separated the two germline ends. Germline V CDR1 and CDR2: LNHDA, SQIVND (reference sequence). There are 14 residues in the CDR3. The chain's CDR3 is CASSQNSGANVLTF. In DNA, the CDR3 is TGTGCCAGTAGTCAAAACTCTGGGGCCAACGTCCTGACTTTC.

This clonotype was seen a few times. The chain is built from TRBV28 and TRBJ2-5; D not resolved. The germline CDR1 and CDR2 sequences are MDHEN and SYDVKM. Deletions cut 4 bases from V and 0 bases from J, with 12 bases between. The length of the CDR3 is 15 residues. This CDR3 reads CASSSILKYQETQYF. As DNA, the CDR3 is TGTGCCAGCAGTTCAATCCTCAAGTACCAAGAGACCCAGTACTTC.

The J gene is TRBJ1-1, the V gene TRBV6-5; D ambiguous. The V gene's germline CDR1 is MNHEY and CDR2 SVGAGI. V lost 0 bases to trimming and J lost 4 bases, with 15 bases between them. This CDR3 is 16 amino acids long. The CDR3 protein is CASSYSMPGRGTEAFF. For the CDR3, the DNA is TGTGCCAGCAGTTACTCAATGCCGGGCCGGGGCACTGAAGCTTTCTTT.

This clonotype was counted at least ten times. The chain uses TRBV5-1 and TRBJ2-3; TRBD1 or TRBD2 may be the D gene (5 bases each). CDR3 size: 14 residues. Trimming left V 4 bases short and J 4 bases short, with 13 bases between. The germline V gene encodes CDR1 SGHRS and CDR2 YFSETQ. The CDR3 coding sequence is TGCGCCAGCAGCCCCTTATTGGGGGCAGATACGCAGTATTTT. Protein sequence: CASSPLLGADTQYF.

This clonotype was counted many times. The V gene is TRBV24-1, the J gene TRBJ2-2; 9 nucleotides align to TRBD2. The CDR3 is 18 residues long. Germline values: CDR1 KGHDR, CDR2 SFDVKD. V was clipped by 0 bases and J by 4 bases; unmatched bases: 8. The CDR3 nucleotides read TGTGCCACCAGTGATTTGGGCTATAGCGGGAGTGGCACCGGGGAGCTGTTTTTT. It codes for CATSDLGYSGSGTGELFF.

This clonotype was seen only a few times. V usage is TRBV28 and J usage is TRBJ2-1; 10 nucleotides match TRBD2. J was trimmed by 7 bases and V by 3 bases; bases with no gene match: 3. Germline CDR1 and CDR2: MDHEN and SYDVKM. This CDR3 has 14 amino acids. The CDR3 sequence: CASSFSSGSNEQFF. As DNA, the CDR3 is TGTGCCAGCAGTTTTTCTAGCGGGAGTAATGAGCAGTTCTTC.